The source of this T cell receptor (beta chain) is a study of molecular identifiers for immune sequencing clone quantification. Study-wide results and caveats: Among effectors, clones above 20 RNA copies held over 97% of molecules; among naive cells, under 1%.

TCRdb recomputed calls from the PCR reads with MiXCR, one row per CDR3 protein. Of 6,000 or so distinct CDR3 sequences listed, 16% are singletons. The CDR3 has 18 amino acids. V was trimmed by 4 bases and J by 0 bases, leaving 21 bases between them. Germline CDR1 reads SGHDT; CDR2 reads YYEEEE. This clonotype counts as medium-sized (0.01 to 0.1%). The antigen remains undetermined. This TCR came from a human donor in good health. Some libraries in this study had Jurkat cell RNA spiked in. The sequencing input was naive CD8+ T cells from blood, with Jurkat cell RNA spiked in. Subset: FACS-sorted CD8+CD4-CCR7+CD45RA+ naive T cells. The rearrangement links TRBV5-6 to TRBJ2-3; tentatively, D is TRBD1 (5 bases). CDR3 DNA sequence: TGTGCCAGCAGCCTGGTAACAGGAAACACCCCGAGCACAGATACGCAGTATTTT. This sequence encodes CASSLVTGNTPSTDTQYF.